The rows below give T cell receptor beta chains drawn from one sample of a study of blood T cell repertoires in COVID-19. The assay was immunoSEQ multiplex PCR, and TCRdb's table has in-frame clones only and misses some. The repertoire holds approximately 100,000 clones, with around 82% as singletons. Sequencing was performed on peripheral blood. These receptors originate from a woman between 45 and 60 years old with acute or convalescent COVID-19. Both conserved end residues are part of each CDR3. The D gene is left open where the match is weak. Size is stated for part of the rows, as once, few or many counts, or as a class when the clone is expanded.

V gene	J gene	D gene	clone size	CDR3 protein	CDR3 DNA
TRBV7-9	TRBJ1-1	TRBD1	.	CASSLRTNRDREGVTEAFF	TGTGCCAGCAGCCTGCGCACCAACCGGGACAGGGAAGGTGTCACTGAAGCTTTCTTT
TRBV10-3	TRBJ1-6	.	.	CAISDGQTSSYNSPLHF	TGTGCCATCAGTGACGGACAGACCAGCTCCTATAATTCACCCCTCCACTTT
TRBV5-1	TRBJ1-1	.	few	CASSLGVGPNTEAFF	TGCGCCAGCAGCTTGGGCGTGGGCCCGAACACTGAAGCTTTCTTT
TRBV5-1	TRBJ2-6	.	.	CASSLQGSGANVLTF	TGCGCCAGCAGCTTGCAGGGCTCTGGGGCCAACGTCCTGACTTTC
TRBV9	TRBJ1-3	.	once	CASSVAPAGTSSGNTIYF	TGTGCCAGCAGCGTAGCTCCGGCAGGTACTTCCTCTGGAAACACCATATATTTT
TRBV27	TRBJ1-5	.	.	CASSQLGGLSNQPQHF	TGTGCCAGCAGTCAGCTCGGGGGGCTTAGCAATCAGCCCCAGCATTTT
TRBV4-1	TRBJ2-1	.	.	CASSQDRGGPSTNEQFF	TGCGCCAGCAGCCAAGATAGGGGGGGGCCTTCAACGAATGAGCAGTTCTTC
TRBV2	TRBJ1-6	.	.	CASRTRGGLNSPLHF	TGTGCCAGCAGGACCCGCGGGGGGCTTAATTCACCCCTCCACTTT
TRBV19	TRBJ2-7	TRBD2	.	CASSSGGGAYEQYF	TGTGCCAGTAGCAGCGGGGGCGGCGCGTACGAGCAGTACTTC
TRBV6-5	TRBJ1-5	.	.	CASSYSIESNQPQHF	TGTGCCAGCAGTTACTCGATAGAGTCTAATCAGCCCCAGCATTTT
TRBV27	TRBJ2-1	.	once	CASSVQRVYNEQFF	TGTGCCAGCAGCGTACAGCGGGTATACAATGAGCAGTTCTTC
TRBV5-4	TRBJ1-2	.	.	CASSFRGQSSGYTF	TGTGCCAGCAGCTTTAGAGGACAGAGCTCTGGCTACACCTTC
TRBV10-3	TRBJ2-3	.	few	CAISDLVDTQYF	TGTGCCATCAGTGACCTTGTGGATACGCAGTATTTT
TRBV5-4	TRBJ1-1	.	.	CASSPPSLITTMNTEAFF	TGTGCCAGCAGCCCCCCGTCCCTAATTACTACTATGAACACTGAAGCTTTCTTT
TRBV28	TRBJ2-7	.	.	CASSPGGGAGYEQYF	TGTGCCAGCAGCCCCGGGGGTGGCGCGGGGTACGAGCAGTACTTC
TRBV6-1	TRBJ1-1	TRBD1	many	CASSEEGTGTTEAFF	TGTGCCAGCAGTGAAGAGGGGACAGGGACCACTGAAGCTTTCTTT
TRBV5-4	TRBJ1-1	.	.	CASRMEQGSGNTEAFF	TGTGCCAGCAGAATGGAACAGGGCTCCGGGAACACTGAAGCTTTCTTT
TRBV28	TRBJ1-5	.	.	CASSRGPQHF	TGTGCCAGCAGCCGAGGGCCCCAGCATTTT
TRBV19	TRBJ1-6	.	.	CASSIGGNYSPLHF	TGTGCCAGTAGTATTGGCGGGAATTACTCACCCCTCCACTTT
TRBV4-2	TRBJ1-2	TRBD1	.	CASSHPGTGDYGYTF	TGTGCCAGCAGCCACCCAGGGACAGGGGATTATGGCTACACCTTC
TRBV11-2	TRBJ1-1	.	.	CASSAIFQGNTEAFF	TGTGCCAGCAGCGCGATATTTCAGGGGAACACTGAAGCTTTCTTT
TRBV12-3/TRBV12-4	TRBJ2-4	.	.	CASSLPGKNIQYF	TGTGCCAGCAGCCTCCCAGGGAAAAACATTCAGTACTTC
TRBV9	TRBJ2-1	TRBD2	.	CASSGAGGRDEQFF	TGTGCCAGCAGCGGGGCGGGAGGACGCGATGAGCAGTTCTTC
TRBV18	TRBJ1-1	.	.	CASSPNAQGLQNTEAFF	TGTGCCAGCTCACCAAACGCCCAGGGACTACAGAACACTGAAGCTTTCTTT
TRBV10-1	TRBJ1-5	.	.	CASSLQLNQPQHF	TGCGCCAGCAGTCTACAGCTCAATCAGCCCCAGCATTTT
TRBV6-6	TRBJ1-2	.	.	CASSLGPTQDYGYTF	TGTGCCAGCAGCCTTGGGCCTACTCAAGATTATGGCTACACCTTC
TRBV5-1	TRBJ1-4	.	.	CASSLRGGDEKLFF	TGCGCCAGCAGCTTAAGGGGAGGGGATGAAAAACTGTTTTTT
TRBV18	TRBJ1-1	TRBD1	.	CASSPRQGSEAFF	TGTGCCAGCTCACCTCGACAGGGAAGTGAAGCTTTCTTT
TRBV18	TRBJ1-1	.	.	CASSPKQGETEAFF	TGTGCCAGCTCACCAAAACAAGGGGAAACTGAAGCTTTCTTT
TRBV6-4	TRBJ1-6	.	.	CASSGQANSPLHF	TGTGCCAGCAGTGGACAGGCCAATTCACCCCTCCACTTT
TRBV5-1	TRBJ1-5	TRBD1	.	CASSEDRSDQPQHF	TGCGCCAGCAGCGAGGACAGGTCCGATCAGCCCCAGCATTTT
TRBV6-2/TRBV6-3	TRBJ2-5	TRBD1	.	CASSNARTGVQETQYF	TGTGCCAGCAGTAACGCCAGGACAGGGGTACAAGAGACCCAGTACTTC
TRBV3-1/TRBV3-2	TRBJ2-3	TRBD2	.	CASSQYYPGLAGGSTDTQYF	TGTGCCAGCAGCCAATACTACCCGGGACTAGCGGGGGGGTCGACAGATACGCAGTATTTT
TRBV7-2	TRBJ1-1	.	once	CASSLEGRGTEAFF	TGTGCCAGCAGCTTAGAAGGGAGAGGGACTGAAGCTTTCTTT
TRBV30	TRBJ2-5	.	.	CAWRGPATGTQYF	TGTGCCTGGCGGGGACCCGCGACAGGGACCCAGTACTTC